The next 8 T cell receptor beta chains were all read from a single sample in a study of T cell changes during pregnancy in multiple sclerosis. Clones were read by immunoSEQ multiplex PCR, and TCRdb kept only the in-frame ones, dropping some. This table has fewer than 140,000 clones, less than 95% appearing once. The sequences come from peripheral blood, collected after pregnancy. These receptors came from a female donor with multiple sclerosis, enrolled in a pregnancy study.

Written as DNA, the CDR3 is TGTGCCATCAGAGGGACAGCTAACACCGGGGAGCTGTTTTTT. Translation gives CAIRGTANTGELFF. The J gene is TRBJ2-2, the V gene TRBV10-3; 7 nucleotides agree with TRBD1. The CDR3 is 14 amino acids. V shed 6 bases, J shed 2 bases, and the junction held 3 bases outside the gene matches. Germline lookup yields CDR1 ENHRY and CDR2 SYGVKD.

V usage is TRBV6-1 and J usage is TRBJ2-5, with D maybe TRBD1 (5 bases). The CDR3 has 15 amino acids. The V end lost 2 bases, the J end lost 2 bases, and 12 bases lay between the germline ends. In germline, CDR1 is MNHNS, CDR2 SASEGT. The CDR3 spells CASSESLSGQETQYF. The CDR3 region has the DNA TGTGCCAGCAGTGAATCGCTCTCAGGGCAAGAGACCCAGTACTTC.

Comment on this clone: This CDR3 is also generated by other DNA sequences in the sample. The chain is built from TRBV5-1 and TRBJ1-1, with 7 bases matching TRBD1. J gave up 0 bases and V 2 bases, and 1 base lay outside the gene matches. The CDR3 contains 14 residues. The germline CDR1 and CDR2 sequences are SGHRS and YFSETQ. CDR3 in DNA: TGCGCCAGCAGCTTAGGGACAGTGAACACTGAAGCTTTCTTT. This codes for CASSLGTVNTEAFF.

This sequence joins TRBV7-6 and TRBJ1-4, with unresolved D. Deletions cut 5 bases from V and 8 bases from J, with 18 bases between. Germline lookup yields CDR1 SGHVS and CDR2 FNYEAQ. The CDR3 has 15 residues. The CDR3: CASSGRASSKEKLFF. CDR3 DNA sequence: TGTGCCAGCAGCGGGCGGGCCTCTTCCAAAGAAAAACTGTTTTTT. The variable domain in full, completed from reference TRBV7-6 and TRBJ1-4, reads GAGVSQSPRYKVTKRGQDVALRCDPISGHVSLYWYRQALGQGPEFLTYFNYEAQQDKSGLPNDRFSAERPEGSISTLTIQRTEQRDSAMYRCASSGRASSKEKLFFGSGTQLSVL.

The chain is built from TRBV5-6 and TRBJ2-5, with 7 positions matching TRBD1. The V and J ends lost 4 bases and 1 base, in that order; junction bases with no gene match: 4. CDR3 length: 14 residues. Germline V gene data show CDR1 as SGHDT and CDR2 as YYEEEE. CDR3 nucleotide sequence: TGTGCCAGCAGCGCCCGGGACAGCCAAGAGACCCAGTACTTC. This encodes CASSARDSQETQYF.

The chain is built from TRBV18 and TRBJ1-5; no definite D call. This CDR3 comprises 16 residues. In germline, CDR1 is KGHSH, CDR2 LQKENI. V lost 3 bases, J lost 3 bases, and 15 bases lay in between. This CDR3 is CASSPAGRQYNQPQHF. CDR3 sequence (DNA): TGTGCCAGCTCACCGGCTGGCAGGCAATACAATCAGCCCCAGCATTTT.

This chain uses TRBV30 with TRBJ2-4, with 13 bases matching TRBD2. Unmatched junction bases numbered 18, after V lost 1 base and J lost 3 bases. This CDR3 region has 21 residues. Germline V gene lookup returns CDR1 GTSNPN and CDR2 SVGIG (reference sequence). CDR3 sequence: CAWSDGLAGDLMAIDKNIQYF. CDR3 nucleotide sequence: TGTGCCTGGAGTGACGGACTAGCGGGAGATCTTATGGCAATAGACAAAAACATTCAGTACTTC.

The rearrangement uses TRBV6-5 and TRBJ2-7; TRBD2 is a possible D gene (5 bases). Deletions cut 4 bases from V and 3 bases from J, with 19 bases between. CDR1 and CDR2 from the germline V gene are MNHEY and SVGAGI. The CDR3 loop spans 16 amino acids. The CDR3 reads CASSFGPTSRGYEQYF. DNA of the CDR3: TGTGCCAGCAGTTTCGGCCCGACCTCACGGGGCTACGAGCAGTACTTC.